This is a list of T cell receptor beta chains from one sample in a study of T cell changes during pregnancy in multiple sclerosis. TCRdb's table, derived via immunoSEQ multiplex PCR, lists solely in-frame clones and lacks some. The sample has 35,000 to 45,000 clones; around nine tenths are singletons. The input for sequencing was peripheral blood, taken in the third trimester of pregnancy. The receptors here all came from a female donor in good health, enrolled as a control in a pregnancy study. Each CDR3 is given with its conserved first and last residue. D genes are given only for firm matches. The size field is filled for only some rows; it gives once, few, many or a size class.

CDR3 length: 14
clone size: NA
J gene: TRBJ2-4
V gene: TRBV5-1
D gene: TRBD1
CDR3 protein: CASSFDRGEDIQYF
CDR3 DNA: TGCGCCAGCAGCTTTGACAGGGGTGAGGACATTCAGTACTTC

CDR3 length: 14
clone size: once
J gene: TRBJ2-7
V gene: TRBV25-1
D gene: NA
CDR3 protein: CASSDDRPRYEQYF
CDR3 DNA: TGTGCCAGCAGTGACGACAGGCCCCGCTACGAGCAGTACTTC

CDR3 length: 19
clone size: NA
J gene: TRBJ1-2
V gene: TRBV2
D gene: NA
CDR3 protein: CASSSVPGQAREGGYGYTF
CDR3 DNA: TGTGCCAGCAGCTCCGTACCAGGGCAGGCCCGGGAGGGTGGCTATGGCTACACCTTC

CDR3 length: 14
clone size: once
J gene: TRBJ2-1
V gene: TRBV6-4
D gene: NA
CDR3 protein: CASSVGGTGNEQFF
CDR3 DNA: TGTGCCAGCAGTGTGGGAGGGACAGGCAATGAGCAGTTCTTC

CDR3 length: 14
clone size: NA
J gene: TRBJ1-2
V gene: TRBV5-4
D gene: TRBD1
CDR3 protein: CASSSSTGGYGYTF
CDR3 DNA: TGTGCCAGCAGCTCCTCGACAGGGGGCTATGGCTACACCTTC

CDR3 length: 15
clone size: NA
J gene: TRBJ1-1
V gene: TRBV25-1
D gene: TRBD1
CDR3 protein: CASSKTRTGGTEAFF
CDR3 DNA: TGTGCCAGCAGTAAAACTAGGACAGGGGGCACTGAAGCTTTCTTT

CDR3 length: 14
clone size: NA
J gene: TRBJ2-5
V gene: TRBV7-7
D gene: NA
CDR3 protein: CASSFKGSGETQYF
CDR3 DNA: TGTGCCAGCAGCTTTAAAGGGTCGGGGGAGACCCAGTACTTC

CDR3 length: 15
clone size: NA
J gene: TRBJ1-2
V gene: TRBV9
D gene: TRBD1
CDR3 protein: CASSVWTGDPHGYTF
CDR3 DNA: TGTGCCAGCAGCGTGTGGACAGGGGACCCCCATGGCTACACCTTC

CDR3 length: 13
clone size: NA
J gene: TRBJ1-5
V gene: TRBV6-1
D gene: NA
CDR3 protein: CASSESFDQPQHF
CDR3 DNA: TGTGCCAGCAGTGAATCCTTCGATCAGCCCCAGCATTTT

CDR3 length: 14
clone size: NA
J gene: TRBJ2-7
V gene: TRBV6-5
D gene: NA
CDR3 protein: CASSATSTVYEQYF
CDR3 DNA: TGTGCCAGCAGTGCGACTAGTACGGTATACGAGCAGTACTTC

CDR3 length: 15
clone size: once
J gene: TRBJ2-3
V gene: TRBV19
D gene: TRBD2
CDR3 protein: CASSPGLAAIDTQYF
CDR3 DNA: TGTGCCAGTAGTCCCGGACTAGCAGCAATAGATACGCAGTATTTT

CDR3 length: 15
clone size: NA
J gene: TRBJ2-6
V gene: TRBV7-6
D gene: NA
CDR3 protein: CASSLSGAGANVLTF
CDR3 DNA: TGTGCCAGCAGCTTATCCGGGGCTGGGGCCAACGTCCTGACTTTC

CDR3 length: 15
clone size: NA
J gene: TRBJ2-1
V gene: TRBV6-4
D gene: NA
CDR3 protein: CASSVELGANNEQFF
CDR3 DNA: TGTGCCAGCAGTGTCGAGCTAGGGGCTAACAATGAGCAGTTCTTC

CDR3 length: 13
clone size: once
J gene: TRBJ2-3
V gene: TRBV10-2
D gene: TRBD2
CDR3 protein: CASRGSGSDTQYF
CDR3 DNA: TGCGCCAGCAGGGGTAGCGGGAGTGATACGCAGTATTTT

CDR3 length: 15
clone size: NA
J gene: TRBJ1-5
V gene: TRBV19
D gene: NA
CDR3 protein: CASSIAGGRNQPQHF
CDR3 DNA: TGTGCCAGTAGTATAGCGGGGGGGCGCAATCAGCCCCAGCATTTT

CDR3 length: 14
clone size: NA
J gene: TRBJ2-5
V gene: TRBV25-1
D gene: NA
CDR3 protein: CASSESAQRETQYF
CDR3 DNA: TGTGCCAGCAGTGAATCCGCCCAGAGGGAGACCCAGTACTTC

CDR3 length: 12
clone size: NA
J gene: TRBJ2-7
V gene: TRBV28
D gene: NA
CDR3 protein: CASTGLPYEQYF
CDR3 DNA: TGTGCCTCCACAGGGCTCCCCTACGAGCAGTACTTC

CDR3 length: 13
clone size: NA
J gene: TRBJ2-3
V gene: TRBV30
D gene: NA
CDR3 protein: CAWTLGGPDTQYF
CDR3 DNA: TGTGCCTGGACCCTCGGGGGACCAGATACGCAGTATTTT

CDR3 length: 12
clone size: NA
J gene: TRBJ1-1
V gene: TRBV28
D gene: NA
CDR3 protein: CAAGGAKTEAFF
CDR3 DNA: TGTGCCGCCGGCGGGGCCAAAACTGAAGCTTTCTTT

CDR3 length: 15
clone size: NA
J gene: TRBJ1-1
V gene: TRBV10-3
D gene: NA
CDR3 protein: CAISESVSENTEAFF
CDR3 DNA: TGTGCCATCAGTGAGTCGGTTAGCGAGAACACTGAAGCTTTCTTT

CDR3 length: 14
clone size: NA
J gene: TRBJ2-3
V gene: TRBV19
D gene: NA
CDR3 protein: CASAALGASDTQYF
CDR3 DNA: TGTGCCAGTGCCGCCTTAGGAGCGAGCGATACGCAGTATTTT

CDR3 length: 20
clone size: NA
J gene: TRBJ2-5
V gene: TRBV14
D gene: TRBD2
CDR3 protein: CASSPIVPGLAGGPQETQYF
CDR3 DNA: TGTGCCAGCAGCCCTATAGTCCCGGGACTAGCGGGAGGACCCCAAGAGACCCAGTACTTC

CDR3 length: 16
clone size: NA
J gene: TRBJ2-1
V gene: TRBV7-9
D gene: TRBD2
CDR3 protein: CASSSGLAGAYNEQFF
CDR3 DNA: TGTGCCAGCAGCTCGGGACTAGCGGGAGCATACAATGAGCAGTTCTTC

CDR3 length: 13
clone size: NA
J gene: TRBJ2-7
V gene: TRBV28
D gene: NA
CDR3 protein: CASSRTRISEQYF
CDR3 DNA: TGTGCCAGCAGTCGGACACGCATTAGCGAGCAGTACTTC

CDR3 length: 13
clone size: once
J gene: TRBJ1-2
V gene: TRBV9
D gene: TRBD1
CDR3 protein: CASSVDVGGGYTF
CDR3 DNA: TGTGCCAGCAGCGTAGATGTAGGGGGCGGCTACACCTTC

CDR3 length: 15
clone size: NA
J gene: TRBJ1-3
V gene: TRBV4-2
D gene: NA
CDR3 protein: CASSQVKESGNTIYF
CDR3 DNA: TGTGCCAGCAGCCAAGTGAAGGAGTCTGGAAACACCATATATTTT

CDR3 length: 13
clone size: NA
J gene: TRBJ2-7
V gene: TRBV7-8
D gene: TRBD1
CDR3 protein: CASTQGQVGEQYF
CDR3 DNA: TGTGCCAGCACCCAAGGACAGGTCGGCGAGCAGTACTTC

CDR3 length: 15
clone size: NA
J gene: TRBJ2-2
V gene: TRBV19
D gene: NA
CDR3 protein: CASSISRLATGELFF
CDR3 DNA: TGTGCCAGTAGTATATCGCGGCTCGCAACCGGGGAGCTGTTTTTT

CDR3 length: 15
clone size: NA
J gene: TRBJ1-4
V gene: TRBV6-5
D gene: NA
CDR3 protein: CASSYSRQGYEKLFF
CDR3 DNA: TGTGCCAGCAGTTACTCTAGGCAGGGATACGAAAAACTGTTTTTT

CDR3 length: 16
clone size: NA
J gene: TRBJ1-5
V gene: TRBV2
D gene: TRBD1
CDR3 protein: CASSGGTGGGNQPQHF
CDR3 DNA: TGTGCCAGCAGTGGTGGGACAGGGGGCGGCAATCAGCCCCAGCATTTT

CDR3 length: 10
clone size: NA
J gene: TRBJ2-7
V gene: TRBV6-6
D gene: NA
CDR3 protein: CASSRDEQYF
CDR3 DNA: TGTGCCAGCAGTAGAGACGAGCAGTACTTC

CDR3 length: 15
clone size: NA
J gene: TRBJ1-1
V gene: TRBV9
D gene: TRBD1
CDR3 protein: CASSPRQGVNTEAFF
CDR3 DNA: TGTGCCAGCAGCCCCCGACAGGGGGTGAACACTGAAGCTTTCTTT

CDR3 length: 13
clone size: few
J gene: TRBJ1-2
V gene: TRBV6-1
D gene: NA
CDR3 protein: CASSEAETDGYTF
CDR3 DNA: TGTGCCAGCAGTGAAGCAGAGACAGATGGCTACACCTTC

CDR3 length: 13
clone size: NA
J gene: TRBJ1-4
V gene: TRBV2
D gene: NA
CDR3 protein: CARSGRTNEKLFF
CDR3 DNA: TGTGCCAGGTCAGGGCGGACTAATGAAAAACTGTTTTTT

CDR3 length: 14
clone size: NA
J gene: TRBJ1-6
V gene: TRBV27
D gene: NA
CDR3 protein: CASSSLGTTSPLHF
CDR3 DNA: TGTGCCAGCAGTTCCCTCGGGACAACTTCACCCCTCCACTTT

CDR3 length: 14
clone size: NA
J gene: TRBJ1-1
V gene: TRBV15
D gene: NA
CDR3 protein: CATSRTTGNTEAFF
CDR3 DNA: TGTGCCACCAGCAGGACGACGGGGAACACTGAAGCTTTCTTT

CDR3 length: 15
clone size: NA
J gene: TRBJ1-1
V gene: TRBV4-2
D gene: NA
CDR3 protein: CASSQVGGKGTEAFF
CDR3 DNA: TGTGCCAGCAGCCAAGTGGGGGGAAAAGGCACTGAAGCTTTCTTT

CDR3 length: 18
clone size: NA
J gene: TRBJ2-1
V gene: TRBV11-2
D gene: NA
CDR3 protein: CASSLAPWSSPSLSGQFF
CDR3 DNA: TGTGCCAGCAGCTTAGCCCCCTGGTCTAGCCCGTCACTGAGTGGGCAGTTCTTC

CDR3 length: 15
clone size: NA
J gene: TRBJ2-3
V gene: TRBV11-2
D gene: NA
CDR3 protein: CASSLGGGYTDTQYF
CDR3 DNA: TGTGCCAGCAGCCTAGGCGGAGGATACACAGATACGCAGTATTTT